This T cell receptor beta chain appears in the sequencing data of a study of T cells in Graves' hyperthyroidism and ophthalmopathy. Study conclusions and caveats: Researchers found most expanded thyroid clonotypes above 0.001 in blood as well. Ophthalmopathy stood apart from stable hyperthyroidism in a 13 V-J model.

Points on this clonotype: Its antigen remains unknown. Possible read error: a much larger clone is one base away.

The diagnostic basis comprised clinical symptoms, serum thyroxine and TRAb, thyroid ultrasound and orbital computed tomography. The CDR3 is 15 amino acids. Germline V gene data show CDR1 as SEHNR and CDR2 as FQNEAQ (reference sequence). The junction had 14 bases not matched to a gene; V was cut back by 8 bases and J by 8 bases. RNA transcripts provided the source from which TCR beta CDR3 regions were amplified. HTBI primers were employed in a first-round RT-PCR of the TCR CDR3. TCRdb recomputed calls from the multiplex PCR reads with MiXCR, one row per CDR3 protein. The sample includes approximately 700,000 distinct CDR3 sequences, about 45% seen only once; the top ten take about 7.2%.

The rearrangement links TRBV7-9 to TRBJ1-4, with 7 nucleotides matching TRBD1. Sequencing was carried out using peripheral blood or thyroid tissue (not recorded which). This receptor was identified in an adult man with Graves' disease, either hyperthyroidism or ophthalmopathy (not recorded which). CDR3 coding DNA: TGTGCCAGCGGCGCCCAGACAGGGCAGAGGGAAAAACTGTTTTTT. The encoded protein is CASGAQTGQREKLFF.